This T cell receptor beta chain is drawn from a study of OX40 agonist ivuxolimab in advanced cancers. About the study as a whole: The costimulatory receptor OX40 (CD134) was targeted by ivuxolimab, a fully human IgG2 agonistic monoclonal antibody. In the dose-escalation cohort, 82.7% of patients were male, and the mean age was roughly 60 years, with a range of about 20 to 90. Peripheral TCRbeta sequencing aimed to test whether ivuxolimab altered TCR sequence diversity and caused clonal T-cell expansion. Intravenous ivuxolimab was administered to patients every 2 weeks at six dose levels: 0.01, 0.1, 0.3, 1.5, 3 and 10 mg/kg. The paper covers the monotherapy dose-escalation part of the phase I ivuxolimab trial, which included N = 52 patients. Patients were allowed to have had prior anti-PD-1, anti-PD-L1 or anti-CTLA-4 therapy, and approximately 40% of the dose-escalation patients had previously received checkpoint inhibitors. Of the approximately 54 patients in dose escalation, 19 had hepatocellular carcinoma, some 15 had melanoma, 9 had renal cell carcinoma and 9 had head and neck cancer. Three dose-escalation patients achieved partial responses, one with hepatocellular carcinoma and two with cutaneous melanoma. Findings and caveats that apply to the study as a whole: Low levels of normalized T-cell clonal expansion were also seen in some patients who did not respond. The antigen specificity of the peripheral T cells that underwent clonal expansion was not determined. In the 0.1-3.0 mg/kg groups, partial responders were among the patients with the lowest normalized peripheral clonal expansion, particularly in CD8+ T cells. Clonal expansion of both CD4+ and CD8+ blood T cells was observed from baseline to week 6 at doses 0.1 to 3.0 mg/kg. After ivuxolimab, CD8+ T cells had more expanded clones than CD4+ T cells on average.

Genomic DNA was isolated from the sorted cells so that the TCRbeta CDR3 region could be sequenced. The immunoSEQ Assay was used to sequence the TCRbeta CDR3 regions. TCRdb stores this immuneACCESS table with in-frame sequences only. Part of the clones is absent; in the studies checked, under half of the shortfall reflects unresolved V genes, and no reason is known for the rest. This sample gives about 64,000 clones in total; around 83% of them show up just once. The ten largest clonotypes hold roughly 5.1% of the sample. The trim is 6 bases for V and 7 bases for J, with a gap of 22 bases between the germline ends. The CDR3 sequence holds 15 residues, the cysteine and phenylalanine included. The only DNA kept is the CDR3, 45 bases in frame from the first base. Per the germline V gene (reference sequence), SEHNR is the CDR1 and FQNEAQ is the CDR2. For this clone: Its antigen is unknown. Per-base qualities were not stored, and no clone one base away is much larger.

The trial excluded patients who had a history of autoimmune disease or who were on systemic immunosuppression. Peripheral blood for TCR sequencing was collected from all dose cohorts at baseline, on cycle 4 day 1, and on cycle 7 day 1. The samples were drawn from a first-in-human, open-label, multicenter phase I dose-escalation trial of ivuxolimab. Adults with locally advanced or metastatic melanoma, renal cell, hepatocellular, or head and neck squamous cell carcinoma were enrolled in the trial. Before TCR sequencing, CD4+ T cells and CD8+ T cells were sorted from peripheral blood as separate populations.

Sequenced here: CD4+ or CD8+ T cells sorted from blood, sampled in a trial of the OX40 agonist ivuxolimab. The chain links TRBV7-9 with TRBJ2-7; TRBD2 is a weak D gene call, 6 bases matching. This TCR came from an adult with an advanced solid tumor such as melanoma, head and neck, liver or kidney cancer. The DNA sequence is TGTGCCAGCAGGCTCGGGACTTCTTCCATGGGGGAGCAGTACTTC. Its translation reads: CASRLGTSSMGEQYF.